This TCR beta chain was sequenced for a study of cytomegalovirus exposure and HLA in healthy donors. Study results and limitations: Several of the most significant clusters were apparently associated with common viral pathogens in a later analysis. The Asian-associated ancestry cluster reportedly had fewer N-insertions than the roughly 670-donor mean in a later analysis. When analyzed later, a missense DCLRE1C variant was found to be linked to TCR beta V- and J-gene trimming.

As to this clone: The antigen remains undetermined.

Per the germline V gene, CDR1 is SGHNT and CDR2 is YYREEE (reference sequence). CDR3 size: 16 residues. Germline trimming cut 2 bases from V and 0 bases from J; bases unmatched to any gene: 4. The PCR made use of 60 Vbeta and 13 Jbeta primers. Method: immunoSEQ multiplex PCR; TCRdb's copy keeps in-frame clones and lacks some. The sample holds 150,000 or so clones, about three quarters seen once. Sequencing was performed on PBMCs. This chain connects TRBV5-4 to TRBJ2-3, with 9 bases identical to TRBD2. This sequence was found in a man aged 18 to 30 in good health and CMV-seropositive. In DNA, the CDR3 is TGTGCCAGCAGCTTATTAGCGGGGGTTAGCACAGATACGCAGTATTTT. Translating it yields CASSLLAGVSTDTQYF. The full variable domain, its missing parts supplied by reference TRBV5-4 and TRBJ2-3, is ETGVTQSPTHLIKTRGQQVTLRCSSQSGHNTVSWYQQALGQGPQFIFQYYREEENGRGNFPPRFSGLQFPNYSSELNVNALELDDSALYLCASSLLAGVSTDTQYFGPGTRLTVL.